This TCR beta chain was retrieved from a study of CD8 T cells in ankylosing spondylitis. Study-wide results and limits: The study looked at matched synovial fluid samples from ankylosing spondylitis patients. Disease-linked clones were reported to be significantly enriched there. Disease-associated clonotypes exhibited CD8+ identity and were relatively infrequent in peripheral blood. Seemingly characteristic of ankylosing spondylitis blood was a TCR beta motif consisting of under ten highly homologous variants.

In TCRdb, the 5' RACE reads were re-called with MiXCR into one record per CDR3 protein. The table includes 150,000 to 200,000 distinct CDR3 sequences, roughly 18% detected once. Many counts were recorded for this clonotype. Its target is not known. The CDR3 is 13 residues long. CDR1 is SQVTM, CDR2 ANQGSEA, per germline. J lost 5 bases, V lost 6 bases, and 7 bases had no gene match. The receptor comes from a male donor aged 10 to 35 with ankylosing spondylitis or in good health (not recorded which). The V gene is TRBV29-1, the J gene TRBJ2-5; 9 nucleotides match TRBD1. Sequences were obtained from blood, either unsorted or a sorted T cell fraction (not recorded which). The CDR3 sequence is CSVWGQGLETQYF. The CDR3 DNA sequence: TGCAGCGTGTGGGGACAGGGCTTGGAGACCCAGTACTTC.